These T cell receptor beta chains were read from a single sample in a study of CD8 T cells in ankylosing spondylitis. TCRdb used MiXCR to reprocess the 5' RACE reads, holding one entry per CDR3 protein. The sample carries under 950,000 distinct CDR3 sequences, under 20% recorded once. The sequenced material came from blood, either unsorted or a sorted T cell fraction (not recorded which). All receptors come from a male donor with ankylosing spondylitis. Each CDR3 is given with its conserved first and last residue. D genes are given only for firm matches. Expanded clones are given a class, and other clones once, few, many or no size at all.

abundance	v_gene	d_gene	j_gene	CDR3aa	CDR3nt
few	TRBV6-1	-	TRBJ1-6	CASSPGTPAYTNSPLHF	TGTGCCAGCAGCCCCGGGACACCGGCATATACGAATTCACCCCTCCACTTT
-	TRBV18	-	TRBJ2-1	CASSPGAAGDEQFF	TGTGCCAGCTCACCTGGCGCGGCAGGGGATGAGCAGTTCTTC
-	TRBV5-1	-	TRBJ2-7	CASTEAAGGPYEQYF	TGCGCCAGCACCGAGGCGGCAGGGGGGCCCTACGAGCAGTACTTC
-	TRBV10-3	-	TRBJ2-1	CAISDDGDKSYNEQFF	TGTGCCATCAGTGATGACGGAGACAAGTCCTACAATGAGCAGTTCTTC
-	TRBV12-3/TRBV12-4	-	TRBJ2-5	CASTSGTQETQYF	TGTGCCAGCACATCCGGGACCCAAGAGACCCAGTACTTC
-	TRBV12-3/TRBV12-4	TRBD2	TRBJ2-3	CASTPGRATDTQYF	TGTGCCAGCACCCCCGGGAGGGCCACAGATACGCAGTATTTT
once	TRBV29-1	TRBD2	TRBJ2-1	CSVEPPGLAGYNEQFF	TGCAGCGTTGAACCCCCGGGACTAGCGGGATACAATGAGCAGTTCTTC
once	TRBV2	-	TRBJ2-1	CASSEAVRGEQFF	TGTGCCAGCAGTGAAGCGGTTAGAGGGGAGCAGTTCTTC
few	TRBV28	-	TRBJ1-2	CASRSTQLGGYTF	TGTGCCAGCAGGTCGACCCAATTGGGTGGCTACACCTTC
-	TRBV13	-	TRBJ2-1	CASSFWQGLNNEQFF	TGTGCCAGCAGCTTCTGGCAGGGGCTAAACAATGAGCAGTTCTTC
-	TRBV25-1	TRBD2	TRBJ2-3	CASATGGLGDTQYF	TGTGCCAGCGCCACGGGGGGACTTGGGGATACGCAGTATTTT
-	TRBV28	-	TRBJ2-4	CASSLTLQGWAQYF	TGTGCCAGCAGTTTAACCCTACAGGGCTGGGCTCAGTACTTC
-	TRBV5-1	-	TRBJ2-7	CASSLGVPSYEQYF	TGCGCCAGCAGCTTGGGGGTTCCTTCCTACGAGCAGTACTTC
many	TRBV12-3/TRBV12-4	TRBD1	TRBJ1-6	CASREAGGVGNSPLHF	TGTGCCAGCAGGGAAGCAGGGGGCGTAGGGAATTCACCCCTCCACTTT
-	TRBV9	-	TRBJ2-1	CASSAGVGSYNEQFF	TGTGCCAGCAGCGCGGGGGTGGGGTCGTACAATGAGCAGTTCTTC
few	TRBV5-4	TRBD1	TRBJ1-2	CASSRQGTNYGYTF	TGTGCCAGCAGCCGACAGGGGACTAACTATGGCTACACCTTC
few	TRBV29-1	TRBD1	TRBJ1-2	CSAEDRGYGYTF	TGCAGCGCTGAGGACAGGGGGTATGGCTACACTTTC
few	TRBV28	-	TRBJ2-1	CASAERGVGYNEQFF	TGTGCCAGCGCGGAAAGGGGAGTGGGCTACAATGAGCAGTTCTTC
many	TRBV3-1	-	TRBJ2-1	CASSSLHEQFF	TGTGCCAGCAGCAGTCTCCATGAGCAGTTCTTC
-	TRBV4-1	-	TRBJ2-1	CASSQEGLNEQFF	TGCGCCAGCAGCCAAGAGGGGCTGAATGAGCAGTTCTTC
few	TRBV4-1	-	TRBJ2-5	CASSHQDETQETQYF	TGCGCCAGCAGCCACCAGGACGAGACACAAGAGACCCAGTACTTC
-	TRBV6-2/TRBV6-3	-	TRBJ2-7	CASRPNLKPARQYF	TGTGCCAGCAGGCCCAATCTCAAACCCGCCCGGCAGTACTTC
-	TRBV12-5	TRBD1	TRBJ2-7	CASGPGTEPYEQYF	TGTGCTAGTGGCCCCGGGACAGAGCCCTACGAGCAGTACTTC
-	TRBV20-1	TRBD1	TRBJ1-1	CSARGQGVVGTEAFF	TGCAGTGCTAGAGGACAGGGGGTTGTGGGCACTGAAGCTTTCTTT
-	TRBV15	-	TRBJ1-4	CATSRDSIPDEKLFF	TGTGCCACCAGCAGAGATAGTATTCCGGATGAAAAACTGTTTTTT